The 10 T cell receptor beta chains given below trace back to one sample, sequenced in a study of cytomegalovirus exposure and HLA in healthy donors (TCRdb year 2017). Library method: the immunoSEQ multiplex PCR assay. A mixture of 60 forward primers for TCR Vbeta segments and 13 reverse primers for TCR Jbeta segments was used in the multiplex PCR. In TCRdb, the immuneACCESS table is reduced to in-frame sequences with V and J assigned. These tables do not hold every clone; where another copy was compared, an unresolved V gene accounts for under half, and the others remain unexplained. The sample table lists 90,000 or so clones, 82% of them with a count of one. The leading ten clones occupy approximately 3.9% of the sample. The sequenced sample consisted of PBMCs. These receptors originate from a middle-aged man in good health and CMV-seronegative.

The chain carries TRBV5-4 and TRBJ2-2; tentatively, D is TRBD2 (5 bases). CDR1 SGHNT and CDR2 YYREEE come from the germline V gene (reference sequence). V dropped 0 bases and J dropped 0 bases, with 9 bases sitting between them. This CDR3 region has 16 residues. The DNA for the CDR3 is TGTGCCAGCAGCTTGGAGGGAGCGGCGAACACCGGGGAGCTGTTTTTT. It specifies CASSLEGAANTGELFF.

DNA for the CDR3: TGTGCCAGCAGCCGGGGACAGGTTACTAACTATGGCTACACCTTC. Translating it yields CASSRGQVTNYGYTF. V and J are TRBV16 and TRBJ1-2; 8 bases match TRBD1. Germline trimming cut 4 bases from V and 0 bases from J; bases unmatched to any gene: 4. Germline CDR1 KGHSY, CDR2 FQNENV. This CDR3 comprises 15 residues.

The rearrangement links TRBV5-1 to TRBJ2-2, with TRBD1 identical over 7 bases. The CDR3 runs 16 residues. Losses at the gene ends were 1 base for V and 5 bases for J; bases not matched to a gene: 8. The V gene's germline CDR1 is SGHRS and CDR2 YFSETQ. CDR3 nucleotides: TGCGCCAGCAGCTTGAAAGGGGGCGAGGGGACCGGGGAGCTGTTTTTT. Protein sequence: CASSLKGGEGTGELFF. Full variable domain (remainder filled in from reference TRBV5-1 and TRBJ2-2): KAGVTQTPRYLIKTRGQQVTLSCSPISGHRSVSWYQQTPGQGLQFLFEYFSETQRNKGNFPGRFSGRQFSNSRSEMNVSTLELGDSALYLCASSLKGGEGTGELFFGEGSRLTVL.

The chain links TRBV11-2 to TRBJ2-7; perhaps TRBD2 as D (6 bases). This CDR3 comprises 15 residues. Trimming removed 3 bases at V and 3 bases at J, with 15 bases between. Germline V gene sequence: CDR1 SGHAT, CDR2 FQNNGV. CDR3 sequence reads: CASSFKGSGHYEQYF. The CDR3 nucleotides read TGTGCCAGCAGCTTTAAAGGTAGCGGACACTACGAGCAGTACTTC. Supplemented by reference TRBV11-2 and TRBJ2-7, the full variable domain reads EAGVAQSPRYKIIEKRQSVAFWCNPISGHATLYWYQQILGQGPKLLIQFQNNGVVDDSQLPKDRFSAERLKGVDSTLKIQPAKLEDSAVYLCASSFKGSGHYEQYFGPGTRLTVT.

The chain couples TRBV29-1 to TRBJ1-1; 7 positions match TRBD1. Germline CDR1 reads SQVTM; CDR2 reads ANQGSEA. V gave up 0 bases and J gave up 0 bases; unmatched junction bases: 13. The CDR3 totals 18 residues. This chain's CDR3 is CSVEDPGQSLSLNTEAFF. The CDR3 bases are TGCAGCGTTGAAGACCCGGGACAGTCTCTTTCTCTGAACACTGAAGCTTTCTTT.

The V gene is TRBV6-6, the J gene TRBJ2-7, with TRBD2 as a possible D gene (5 bases). Germline V gene sequence: CDR1 MNHNY, CDR2 SVGAGI (reference sequence). V shed 0 bases and J shed 2 bases, with 11 bases lying between them. The CDR3 runs 15 residues. DNA of the CDR3: TGTGCCAGCAGTTACTCCCGTAGCGAAACCTACGAGCAGTACTTC. It is translated as CASSYSRSETYEQYF.

The chain employs TRBV15 and TRBJ2-2, with D possibly being TRBD2 (6 bases). The germline V gene has CDR1 LNHNV and CDR2 YYDKDF (reference sequence). The V end was cut by 0 bases, the J end by 5 bases, with 7 bases between. The CDR3 has 14 amino acids. This CDR3 reads CATSRDGLTGELFF. The CDR3 DNA follows: TGTGCCACCAGCAGAGATGGACTAACCGGGGAGCTGTTTTTT.

The chain employs TRBV19 and TRBJ1-5, with D maybe TRBD1 (5 bases). The CDR3 runs to 13 residues. V was shortened by 10 bases and J by 4 bases, with 14 bases between the two germline ends. The germline V gene encodes CDR1 LNHDA and CDR2 SQIVND (reference sequence). CDR3 nucleotide sequence: TGTGCCACTGTTGGGGCGTGGAATCAGCCCCAGCATTTT. It yields the protein CATVGAWNQPQHF.

The V gene is TRBV11-2, the J gene TRBJ1-1, with a weak D call TRBD1 (6 bases). The CDR3 is 15 amino acids. V was trimmed by 4 bases and J by 7 bases, leaving 19 bases between them. Per germline, CDR1 SGHAT and CDR2 FQNNGV. Here the CDR3 DNA reads TGTGCCAGCAGCTCCAGGACAGCAGGAACGGTTGAAGCTTTCTTT. Its translation is CASSSRTAGTVEAFF. The complete variable domain, with remaining parts taken from reference TRBV11-2 and TRBJ1-1, reads EAGVAQSPRYKIIEKRQSVAFWCNPISGHATLYWYQQILGQGPKLLIQFQNNGVVDDSQLPKDRFSAERLKGVDSTLKIQPAKLEDSAVYLCASSSRTAGTVEAFFGQGTRLTVV.

CDR3 region: CASSPIAGGSIEQFF. The CDR3 DNA reads as TGTGCCAGCAGTCCTATAGCGGGAGGAAGTATTGAGCAGTTCTTC. The rearrangement uses TRBV27 and TRBJ2-1; 10 bases are a match to TRBD2. V trimming: 5 bases; J trimming: 9 bases; junction bases outside the gene matches: 10. Germline CDR1 reads MNHEY; CDR2 reads SMNVEV (reference sequence). The CDR3 totals 15 residues.